What follows describes a single T cell receptor beta chain. The antigen remains unidentified. These data belong to a study of radiotherapy plus CTLA-4 blockade in lung cancer. Findings and caveats of the study: After radiotherapy and ipilimumab, tumor-derived clones expanded in peripheral blood.

The CDR3 spans 15 residues. Between the trimmed V and J ends, which lost 1 base and 1 base, there was a span of 10 bases. Germline CDR1 reads KGHSH; CDR2 reads LQKENI. This table comes from immunoSEQ multiplex PCR, and its TCRdb copy is limited to in-frame clones, with some not included. Of tens of thousands of clones listed, roughly 86% are singletons. Sequences were derived from peripheral blood, sampled from a patient treated with radiotherapy plus ipilimumab. This chain uses TRBV18 with TRBJ1-1, with D possibly matching TRBD1 (6 bases). The TCR sequence derives from a human donor with non-small cell lung cancer who had stable disease on radiotherapy plus ipilimumab. This CDR3 is CASSPRTVENTEAFF. DNA of the CDR3: TGTGCCAGCTCACCACGGACAGTAGAGAACACTGAAGCTTTCTTT.